Listed here are 11 T cell receptor beta chains from one sample, sequenced in a study of metastatic and nonmetastatic thyroid tumors (dated by TCRdb to between 2020 and 2021). The library was prepared using PCR. The sequencer listed for this sample is Illumina HiSeq 4000. TCRdb trimmed public reads at Q25 via fastp, called clones via MiXCR and kept in-frame beta chains. The table for this sample lists around 45,000 clones; 3.2% of them were counted only once. The top ten constitute approximately 9.8% of the sample. No treatment had been received by any patient before thyroid surgery. Source material: blood. These receptor sequences come from a female donor with papillary thyroid cancer or a benign thyroid nodule (not recorded which). Some clones in this sample may be carry-over from other donors' samples.

This rearrangement joins TRBV19 to TRBJ1-1, with TRBD1 matching 7 bases. V was pared by 7 bases and J by 8 bases, with 10 bases of the junction left unmatched. The length of the CDR3 is 13 residues. Germline assignment: CDR1 LNHDA and CDR2 SQIVND (reference sequence). Here the CDR3 reads CASNLRQGPEAFF. The CDR3 region has the DNA TGTGCCAGTAACCTCCGACAGGGCCCCGAAGCTTTCTTT.

This clone was counted ten times or more. The chain joins TRBV2 to TRBJ1-1; unclear D gene. This CDR3 has 13 residues. Germline loops: CDR1 SNHLY, CDR2 FYNNEI. The V end lost 6 bases, the J end lost 5 bases, and 13 bases lay between the germline ends. Here the CDR3 reads CASRLQRDTEAFF. CDR3 sequence (DNA): TGTGCCAGCAGGCTACAGCGGGATACTGAAGCTTTCTTT.

The table lists this clone with a few counts. The chain joins TRBV28 to TRBJ1-2; D gene uncertain. This CDR3 region has 13 residues. Germline CDR1 MDHEN, CDR2 SYDVKM. Trimming shortened V by 6 bases and J by 5 bases, and 13 bases separated the two germline ends. The CDR3 here is CASRVSLGYGYTF. The CDR3 DNA is TGTGCCAGCAGGGTCTCTCTGGGGTATGGCTACACCTTC.

CDR3 nucleotides: TGTGCCAGCAGTTTAAGCGGGAGTTCCTACGAGCAGTACTTC. As protein: CASSLSGSSYEQYF. The chain links TRBV27 to TRBJ2-7; 8 nucleotides align to TRBD2. This CDR3 contains 14 residues. Trimming took 2 bases from V and 1 from J; bases not matched to a gene: 1. Germline V gives CDR1 MNHEY, CDR2 SMNVEV (reference sequence).

At least ten counts were recorded for this clone. The chain couples TRBV3-1 to TRBJ2-1; no reliable D call. The CDR3 covers 13 residues. Per the germline V gene, CDR1 is LGHDT and CDR2 is YNNKEL (reference sequence). The ends were cut back, 2 bases at V and 9 bases at J, with 11 bases in the middle. The CDR3, as DNA: TGTGCCAGCAGCCAAAATGCAGGAGCTGAGCAGTTCTTC. This sequence encodes CASSQNAGAEQFF.

By sample fraction, this clone is medium-sized (0.01 to 0.1%). This chain joins TRBV27 and TRBJ1-2, with 10 bases fitting TRBD1. The CDR3 totals 14 residues. V was pared by 5 bases and J by 6 bases, with 6 bases of the junction left unmatched. Germline V gene sequence: CDR1 MNHEY, CDR2 SMNVEV (reference sequence). The CDR3 sequence: CASSRTGGWDGYTF. In nucleotides, the CDR3 is TGTGCCAGCAGTAGGACAGGGGGATGGGATGGCTACACCTTC.

This clone appeared many times. Possible read error: a much larger clone is one base away. Other DNA sequences in this sample translate to the same CDR3. The V gene is TRBV7-9, the J gene TRBJ2-3, with D possibly matching TRBD2 (5 bases). This CDR3 region has 12 residues. Germline V gene sequence: CDR1 SEHNR, CDR2 FQNEAQ (reference sequence). CDR3 sequence (DNA): TGTGCCAGCAGCTTAAGGGAGTATGTACCGTATTTC. Residues: CASSLREYVPYF.

Ten or more counts support this clone. The chain combines TRBV20-1 with TRBJ2-7; D gene uncertain. Germline CDR1 and CDR2: DFQATT and SNEGSKA (reference sequence). The CDR3 length is 15 residues. The V end lost 0 bases, the J end lost 0 bases, and 12 bases lay between the germline ends. The CDR3 coding sequence is TGCAGTGCTAGAGATAAAAGGGCACCCTCCTACGAGCAGTACTTC. Amino acids: CSARDKRAPSYEQYF.

This clone was recorded at least ten times. The same CDR3 also results from other DNA sequences found in this sample. In DNA form, the CDR3 reads TGTGCCAGCAGCTTTGCGCTAGCGGGAGCCTACAATGAGCAGTTCTTC. Protein: CASSFALAGAYNEQFF. V gene TRBV12-1 combines with J gene TRBJ2-1; the table's D call, TRBD2, was not checked against the DNA. TRBV12-1 is recorded as a pseudogene. The CDR3 sequence is 16 residues long.

This clone was picked up many times. The J gene is TRBJ2-7, the V gene TRBV14; D tentatively reads TRBD1 or TRBD2 (5 bases each). V was shortened by 4 bases and J by 6 bases, with 10 bases between the two germline ends. Germline CDR1 and CDR2: SGHDN and FVKESK. The CDR3 sequence is 12 residues long. CDR3 sequence (DNA): TGTGCCAGCAGCCGGGGGTTACGCGAGCAGTACTTC. This sequence encodes CASSRGLREQYF. Variable domain in full (rest from reference TRBV14 and TRBJ2-7): EAGVTQFPSHSVIEKGQTVTLRCDPISGHDNLYWYRRVMGKEIKFLLHFVKESKQDESGMPNNRFLAERTGGTYSTLKVQPAELEDSGVYFCASSRGLREQYFGPGTRLTVT.

The genes are TRBV28 and TRBJ2-7; 7 bases align to TRBD1. Germline CDR1 and CDR2: MDHEN and SYDVKM. The length of the CDR3 is 18 residues. Trimming took 1 base from V and 4 from J; bases not matched to a gene: 16. As DNA, the CDR3 is TGTGCCAGCAGTTTATTGGTGTCTAAGGGGGCATTTAGGTACGAGCAGTACTTC. Translation gives CASSLLVSKGAFRYEQYF.